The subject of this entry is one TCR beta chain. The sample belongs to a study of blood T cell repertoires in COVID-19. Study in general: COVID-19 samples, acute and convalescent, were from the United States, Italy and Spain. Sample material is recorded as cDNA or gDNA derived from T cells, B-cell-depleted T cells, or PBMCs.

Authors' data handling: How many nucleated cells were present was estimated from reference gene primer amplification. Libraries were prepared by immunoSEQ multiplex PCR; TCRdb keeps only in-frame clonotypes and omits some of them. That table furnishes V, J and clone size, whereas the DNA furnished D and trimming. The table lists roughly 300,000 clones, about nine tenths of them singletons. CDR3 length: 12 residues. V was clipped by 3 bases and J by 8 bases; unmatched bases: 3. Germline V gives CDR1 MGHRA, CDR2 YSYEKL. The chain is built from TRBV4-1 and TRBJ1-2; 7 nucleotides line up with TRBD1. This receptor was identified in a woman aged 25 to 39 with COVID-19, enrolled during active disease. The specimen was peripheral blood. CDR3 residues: CASSQGDRGYTF. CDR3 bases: TGCGCCAGCAGCCAGGGGGACAGAGGCTACACCTTC.